Below are 24 T cell receptor beta chains sequenced from a single sample in a study of radiation and T cells in renal cell carcinoma. Time point reported: blood 4 weeks post-SBRT, at nephrectomy. This sample's treatment: 15 Gy SBRT to primary tumor, nephrectomy 4 weeks later. Measured with immunoSEQ multiplex PCR; TCRdb has only the in-frame clones, and not every one. The sample yields just under 150,000 clones, 75% to 90% seen once. The material was blood, obtained from a patient whose treatment included radiotherapy and nephrectomy. These receptors originate from a woman in her 50s with renal cell carcinoma.

This clone showed up just once. V usage is TRBV7-2 and J usage is TRBJ2-7, with D maybe TRBD1 (5 bases). Trimming cost V 5 bases and J 0 bases, with 17 bases left between them. Per the germline V gene, CDR1 is SGHTA and CDR2 is FQGNSA. The length of the CDR3 is 16 residues. The CDR3 DNA reads as TGTGCCAGCAGCATAGGGCCCTCACAGGCCTCCTACGAGCAGTACTTC. It codes for CASSIGPSQASYEQYF.

This chain joins TRBV14 and TRBJ1-1; 10 nucleotides align to TRBD1. The CDR3 runs 17 residues. Germline CDR1 SGHDN, CDR2 FVKESK. The V segment lost 0 bases and the J segment 7 bases; nucleotides outside the gene matches: 11. CDR3 region: CASSQDLGQGLGGEAFF. CDR3 in DNA: TGTGCCAGCAGCCAAGATCTGGGACAGGGGTTGGGAGGTGAAGCTTTCTTT.

V and J are TRBV9 and TRBJ1-1; D might be TRBD1 (5 bases). V lost 3 bases and J 0 bases, leaving 15 bases between the germline ends. The CDR3 contains 16 residues. Germline-derived CDR1 and CDR2 are SGDLS and YYNGEE. CDR3 nucleotides: TGTGCCAGCAGCGCAGCGGGACGGACCCTGAACACTGAAGCTTTCTTT. It is translated as CASSAAGRTLNTEAFF.

J is TRBJ1-2 and V is TRBV9; D possibly corresponds to TRBD1 (6 bases). V lost 7 bases and J 1 base, leaving 14 bases between the germline ends. The CDR3 is made up of 14 amino acids. Germline V gene data show CDR1 as SGDLS and CDR2 as YYNGEE. This chain's CDR3 is CASGLGADNYGYTF. Here the CDR3 DNA reads TGTGCCAGCGGGTTGGGGGCGGATAACTATGGCTACACCTTC.

Only a few counts were recorded for this clone. The chain employs TRBV4-2 and TRBJ1-4; tentative D call: TRBD1 (5 bases). With 0 bases removed from V and 6 bases from J, the gap between germline ends came to 8 bases. Germline CDR1 is LGHNA and CDR2 is YNFKEQ. CDR3 size: 14 residues. Here the CDR3 reads CASSQDLGDEKLFF. Here the CDR3 DNA reads TGTGCCAGCAGCCAAGATCTGGGGGATGAAAAACTGTTTTTT.

This clone has only one observation. This rearrangement joins TRBV2 to TRBJ2-7; maybe TRBD2 (5 bases). Looked up from germline, CDR1 is SNHLY and CDR2 is FYNNEI. This CDR3 comprises 14 residues. The germline V and J ends were trimmed by 11 bases and 3 bases, with 20 bases remaining between them. The CDR3 region is CASTYAGSNYEQYF. The CDR3 bases are TGTGCCTCCACCTACGCGGGCAGCAACTACGAGCAGTACTTC.

This rearrangement joins TRBV30 to TRBJ2-6; the D is unclear. Trimming left V 2 bases short and J 5 bases short, with 7 bases between. The length of the CDR3 is 13 residues. In germline, CDR1 is GTSNPN, CDR2 SVGIG (reference sequence). This CDR3 reads CAWSYSRANVLTF. CDR3 in DNA: TGTGCCTGGAGTTATTCTCGGGCCAACGTCCTGACTTTC.

V and J are TRBV15 and TRBJ1-3; D might be TRBD1 (6 bases). V was cut by 1 base and J by 0 bases, with 7 bases left in between. The CDR3 runs 15 residues. CDR1 is LNHNV, CDR2 YYDKDF, per germline (reference sequence). For the CDR3, the DNA is TGTGCCACCAGCAGAGGGACAGCCTCTGGAAACACCATATATTTT. This sequence encodes CATSRGTASGNTIYF.

The chain has TRBV19 and TRBJ2-3; D unclear. In germline, CDR1 is LNHDA, CDR2 SQIVND (reference sequence). V was pared by 1 base and J by 3 bases, with 11 bases between. The length of the CDR3 is 15 residues. CDR3 DNA sequence: TGTGCCAGTAGTATAGGTAGATCCTCAACAGATACGCAGTATTTT. Translating it yields CASSIGRSSTDTQYF.

This chain links TRBV19 with TRBJ2-5; possibly TRBD2 for D (6 bases). Germline CDR1 is LNHDA and CDR2 is SQIVND (reference sequence). Trimming pared 4 bases from V and 3 bases from J, leaving 15 bases between. This CDR3 comprises 15 residues. The CDR3 region has the DNA TGTGCCAGTAGTACCGTGGGACTCCGGGAAGAGACCCAGTACTTC. Its protein product is CASSTVGLREETQYF.

There are a few counts of this clone. The V and J genes are TRBV6-4 and TRBJ2-3; 8 bases are a match to TRBD2. CDR3 length: 15 residues. V lost 0 bases, J lost 4 bases, and 3 bases stayed unmatched. Per the germline V gene, CDR1 is MRHNA and CDR2 is SNTAGT. CDR3 region: CASSDSTGGPDTQYF. In DNA, the CDR3 is TGTGCCAGCAGTGACTCGACGGGGGGGCCAGATACGCAGTATTTT.

A note on this clone: Other DNA variants within this sample encode the same CDR3. This rearrangement joins TRBV5-4 to TRBJ2-7; D unresolved. The CDR3 covers 12 residues. Deletions cut 0 bases from V and 4 bases from J, with 5 bases between. Germline V gene sequence: CDR1 SGHNT, CDR2 YYREEE (reference sequence). The CDR3 loop reads CASSLERYEQYF. The CDR3 bases are TGTGCCAGCAGCTTGGAAAGATACGAGCAGTACTTC.

The chain has TRBV25-1 and TRBJ2-5, with 9 bases lining up with TRBD1. CDR1 and CDR2 (germline): MGHDK, SYGVNS. The CDR3 extends over 15 amino acids. The junction had 7 bases not matched to a gene; V was cut back by 3 bases and J by 5 bases. The CDR3 bases are TGTGCCAGCAGTGAGGGACAGGGATTTGGGGAGACCCAGTACTTC. Translating gives CASSEGQGFGETQYF.

The rearrangement uses TRBV9 and TRBJ2-7; no definite D call. This CDR3 comprises 13 residues. V was pared by 3 bases and J by 3 bases, with 10 bases between. CDR1 and CDR2 from the germline V gene are SGDLS and YYNGEE. CDR3 nucleotide sequence: TGTGCCAGCAGCGCCCCGGACGGCTACGAGCAGTACTTC. Its protein product is CASSAPDGYEQYF. The full variable domain, rest sourced from reference TRBV9 and TRBJ2-7, is DSGVTQTPKHLITATGQRVTLRCSPRSGDLSVYWYQQSLDQGLQFLIQYYNGEERAKGNILERFSAQQFPDLHSELNLSSLELGDSALYFCASSAPDGYEQYFGPGTRLTVT.

The rearrangement uses TRBV5-1 and TRBJ2-3, with 10 bases that match TRBD2. The germline gives CDR1 SGHRS, CDR2 YFSETQ. The trim removed 5 bases at V and 4 bases at J, leaving 7 bases unmatched. This CDR3 contains 15 residues. This CDR3 reads CASRVAGGLADTQYF. CDR3 nucleotides: TGCGCCAGCAGAGTAGCGGGGGGTTTGGCAGATACGCAGTATTTT.

The V and J genes are TRBV20-1 and TRBJ2-7, with D uncertain. The V gene lost 6 bases and the J gene lost 3 bases, with 9 bases spanning the gap. This CDR3 spans 11 amino acids. Germline V CDR1 and CDR2: DFQATT, SNEGSKA (reference sequence). CDR3 sequence reads: CSANANYEQYF. The CDR3 nucleotides read TGCAGTGCAAACGCCAACTACGAGCAGTACTTC.

The CDR3 sequence is CASGPGTFPNQPQHF. CDR3 DNA sequence: TGTGCCAGCGGTCCCGGGACATTCCCCAATCAGCCCCAGCATTTT. The chain carries TRBV6-1 and TRBJ1-5; possible D gene TRBD1, 6 bases. Germline V CDR1 and CDR2: MNHNS, SASEGT. This CDR3 contains 15 residues. V was trimmed by 8 bases and J by 3 bases, leaving 17 bases between them.

DNA for the CDR3: TGTGCCTGGAGTGTACAGGTAGACTACGAGCAGTACTTC. This translates into CAWSVQVDYEQYF. The rearrangement uses TRBV30 and TRBJ2-7; a weak D match, TRBD1 (5 bases). The CDR3 is 13 residues long. The V gene's germline CDR1 is GTSNPN and CDR2 SVGIG (reference sequence). The V end was cut by 0 bases, the J end by 3 bases, with 9 bases between.

This rearrangement joins TRBV21-1 to TRBJ2-5; the table gives TRBD1 as D, unverified against the DNA. TRBV21-1 is a documented pseudogene. This CDR3 comprises 14 residues. The CDR3 nucleotides are TGTGCCAGCAGCAGGACAGGGGGCAGGGAGACCCAGTACTTC. Translated: CASSRTGGRETQYF.

The chain is built from TRBV10-3 and TRBJ2-7; D is possibly TRBD2 (5 bases). The CDR3 loop spans 11 amino acids. The ends were cut back, 6 bases at V and 6 bases at J, with 9 bases in the middle. Germline V gene sequence: CDR1 ENHRY, CDR2 SYGVKD. The CDR3 nucleotides are TGTGCCATCAGCCCCGGAGGCGAGCAGTACTTC. Its protein product is CAISPGGEQYF.

The CDR3 DNA follows: TGTGCCAGCGGAAATCCGAACACTGAAGCTTTCTTT. The encoded protein is CASGNPNTEAFF. The chain recombines TRBV27 with TRBJ1-1, with unresolved D. Trimming shortened V by 8 bases and J by 1 base, and 8 bases separated the two germline ends. CDR1 is MNHEY and CDR2 is SMNVEV in the germline V gene (reference sequence). The CDR3 length is 12 residues.

This clone was seen only a few times. The chain recombines TRBV7-6 with TRBJ2-1; D is unclear. The CDR3 sequence is 12 residues long. The V and J ends lost 2 bases and 8 bases respectively, with 7 bases between them. Looked up from germline, CDR1 is SGHVS and CDR2 is FNYEAQ. The CDR3 coding sequence is TGTGCCAGCAGCTTAAGGGATCATGAGCAGTTCTTC. Translation: CASSLRDHEQFF.

V and J are TRBV7-8 and TRBJ2-7; D remains ambiguous. CDR3 length: 12 residues. The germline V and J ends were trimmed by 4 bases and 7 bases, with 11 bases remaining between them. CDR1 and CDR2 from the germline V gene are SGHVS and FQNEAQ. The CDR3: CASSSVRREQYF. In DNA form, the CDR3 reads TGTGCCAGCAGCTCAGTCCGTCGGGAGCAGTACTTC.

The chain employs TRBV19 and TRBJ1-1, with D possibly TRBD1 on 5 matching bases. The germline V and J ends were trimmed by 6 bases and 6 bases, with 20 bases remaining between them. The germline V gene encodes CDR1 LNHDA and CDR2 SQIVND (reference sequence). This CDR3 is built from 15 residues. CDR3 residues: CASSPPGSGFAEAFF. CDR3 in DNA: TGTGCCAGTAGCCCCCCTGGGTCAGGGTTCGCTGAAGCTTTCTTT.